This TCR beta chain was obtained from a study of CD8 T cells in Susac syndrome. After extraction with the RNeasy kit, roughly 0.45 to 1 ug of the RNA was reverse transcribed using random hexamers. Amplification of TCR beta CDR3 across 54 Vbeta and 13 Jbeta was performed with immunoSEQ multiplex PCR. MiXCR, applied by TCRdb to the immunoSEQ multiplex PCR reads, yields one record per CDR3 protein. The data hold about 150,000 distinct CDR3 sequences, with about 94% observed a single time. The CDR3 length is 15 residues. Trimming took 3 bases from V and 6 from J; bases not matched to a gene: 8. Germline loops: CDR1 MNHEY, CDR2 SMNVEV (reference sequence). TCR beta sequencing was performed on blood CD8+ and CD4+ T cells. Treatment-naive patients with stable or active relapsing-remitting disease served as multiple sclerosis controls. TEMRA cells were FACS-enriched, unlike CD8+ and CD4+ T cells, which were negatively isolated.

The gene calls are TRBV27 and TRBJ2-7; 10 bases align to TRBD2. The origin of this receptor is a human donor with multiple sclerosis. Sequenced input: CD8+ T cells from PBMCs. CDR3 DNA sequence: TGTGCCAGCAGTTTTAGGTCTAGCGGGGGACTCGAGCAGTACTTC. This encodes CASSFRSSGGLEQYF.